These T cell receptor beta chains were read from a single sample in a study of beta chain features in type 1 diabetes. Measured with immunoSEQ multiplex PCR; TCRdb has only the in-frame clones, and not every one. The table lists under 450,000 clones, approximately 13% of them singletons. The sample was naive CD4+ T cells from blood. These receptors came from a man aged 25 to 40 in good health. Both conserved end residues are part of each CDR3. D genes are given only for firm matches. Not every row has a clone size; where given, it reads once, few, many or a size class.

TRBD1	-	TRBV6-1	TRBJ2-4	TGTGCCAGCAGCCTCACAGGGGGCAGCATTCAGTACTTC	CASSLTGGSIQYF
-	few	TRBV5-1	TRBJ2-1	TGCGCCAGCAGCTTGGAGGCAGGGGCCTACAATGAGCAGTTCTTC	CASSLEAGAYNEQFF
-	few	TRBV25-1	TRBJ2-5	TGTGCCAGCAGTGAATGGGGAAAAGAGACCCAGTACTTC	CASSEWGKETQYF
-	-	TRBV7-2	TRBJ1-5	TGTGCCAGCACCCTATACCGGGACGATCAGCCCCAGCATTTT	CASTLYRDDQPQHF
TRBD1	few	TRBV4-3	TRBJ2-4	TGCGCCAGCAGCCGAGAGACAGGGGCCGTAGCCAAAAACATTCAGTACTTC	CASSRETGAVAKNIQYF
-	-	TRBV2	TRBJ2-2	TGTGCCAGCAGTGAACGGGCAGGGGCAAACACCGGGGAGCTGTTTTTT	CASSERAGANTGELFF
TRBD1	-	TRBV29-1	TRBJ1-4	TGCAGCGTGGACACAGGGGGTAATGAAAAACTGTTTTTT	CSVDTGGNEKLFF
-	few	TRBV23-1	TRBJ1-5	TGCGCCAGCAGTCGCAAATCCTGGTCAGGGAACAATCAGCCCCAGCATTTT	CASSRKSWSGNNQPQHF
TRBD2	few	TRBV4-3	TRBJ2-7	TGCGCCAGCAGCCAAGATTCATGGGGGGGCGAGCAGTACTTC	CASSQDSWGGEQYF
-	-	TRBV6-5	TRBJ1-2	TGTGCCAGCAGCCGGACGGTAAACTATGGCTACACCTTC	CASSRTVNYGYTF
-	few	TRBV6-5	TRBJ1-6	TGTGCCAGCAGTCCCCTCACCCAGGGTGGTTCACCCCTCCACTTT	CASSPLTQGGSPLHF
-	few	TRBV7-7	TRBJ2-1	TGTGCCAGCAGACCTCGGGGGAACAGCAATGAGCAGTTCTTC	CASRPRGNSNEQFF
-	-	TRBV11-2	TRBJ2-5	TGTGCCAGCAGCTCTAACCCAGGGCAAGAGACCCAGTACTTC	CASSSNPGQETQYF